This T cell receptor (beta chain) originates from a study of cytomegalovirus exposure and HLA in healthy donors. When sampled, the donors appeared nominally healthy, though they likely had unrecorded immune exposures. The length of the CDR3 is 18 residues. Per the germline V gene, CDR1 is SGDLS and CDR2 is YYNGEE. Between the trimmed V and J ends, which lost 0 bases and 3 bases, there was a span of 21 bases. Primers for the PCR totalled 60 Vbeta and 13 Jbeta. Using immunoSEQ multiplex PCR, the repertoire was profiled, and TCRdb retains in-frame clones only, with some absent. The sample includes some 99,000 clones, approximately 76% seen only once; the top ten take around 7.7%. This clone was observed once.

This sequence was found in a woman in her forties or fifties in good health and CMV-seropositive. The chain is built from TRBV9 and TRBJ1-2, with TRBD1 as a possible D gene (5 bases). Sequenced material: PBMCs. The CDR3 here is CASSVGRAAHNMDYGYTF. CDR3 in DNA: TGTGCCAGCAGCGTAGGCAGGGCCGCTCACAACATGGACTATGGCTACACCTTC.